These 22 T cell receptor beta chains share one sample of origin, sequenced in a study of T-cell reconstitution after alpha-beta-depleted transplantation in children. Preparation of the TCRbeta library used unique molecular identifiers. TCRdb processed the PCR reads anew with MiXCR; each CDR3 protein has one entry. The top ten hold approximately 5% of the sample, which has about 830,000 distinct CDR3 sequences, around 15% seen once. The source material was PBMCs, mostly from graft donor cells, sampled 360 days after TCRalphabeta/CD19-depleted stem cell transplant. Source of these receptors: a male patient younger than 18 who had a stem cell transplant for acute lymphoblastic leukemia, so the T cells may come from the graft donor.

The chain carries TRBV5-5 and TRBJ2-7; D not certain. Germline CDR1 SGHKS, CDR2 YYEKEE (reference sequence). The CDR3 covers 16 residues. V was shortened by 4 bases and J by 1 base, with 18 bases between the two germline ends. Here the CDR3 reads CASSPRSELKSYEQYF. CDR3 sequence (DNA): TGTGCCAGCAGCCCTCGCTCGGAGCTTAAATCCTACGAGCAGTACTTC.

This chain connects TRBV29-1 to TRBJ1-4, with 8 bases aligning to TRBD1. CDR3 length: 16 amino acids. Looked up from germline, CDR1 is SQVTM and CDR2 is ANQGSEA. Trimming at V came to 5 bases and at J to 8 bases, leaving 16 bases not matched to a gene. Here the CDR3 DNA reads TGCAGCGTTCGTCGAGGGACAGGATCTCTCCGCGAAAAACTGTTTTTT. This codes for CSVRRGTGSLREKLFF.

The chain links TRBV24-1 to TRBJ2-3, with D uncertain. V gave up 4 bases and J gave up 0 bases, with 4 bases separating them. The CDR3 sequence is 13 residues long. Germline values: CDR1 KGHDR, CDR2 SFDVKD. The CDR3 is CATSETSTDTQYF. CDR3 DNA sequence: TGTGCCACCAGTGAGACTAGCACAGATACGCAGTATTTT.

The chain has TRBV4-2 and TRBJ2-5; 11 positions agree with TRBD2. V was pared by 2 bases and J by 2 bases, with 10 bases of the junction left unmatched. CDR1 and CDR2 (germline): LGHNA, YNFKEQ. The CDR3 runs to 18 residues. The CDR3 spells CASSQLERTSGPQETQYF. In DNA form, the CDR3 reads TGTGCCAGCAGCCAACTAGAAAGGACTAGCGGGCCACAAGAGACCCAGTACTTC.

The table lists this clonotype with a few counts. The CDR3 protein is CSVVWANLYEQYF. CDR3 sequence (DNA): TGCAGCGTTGTGTGGGCTAACCTTTACGAGCAGTACTTC. This chain joins TRBV29-1 and TRBJ2-7; D call uncertain. Germline CDR1 reads SQVTM; CDR2 reads ANQGSEA. The CDR3 contains 13 residues. V gave up 4 bases and J gave up 4 bases, with 14 bases separating them.

This clonotype is a singleton in its sample. The CDR3 bases are TGCGCCAGCACCTTTGTGGGCGGGAGAGAGACCCAGTACTTC. Protein product: CASTFVGGRETQYF. V is TRBV5-1 and J is TRBJ2-5; 7 positions match TRBD2. This CDR3 comprises 14 residues. The junction had 9 bases not matched to a gene; V was cut back by 6 bases and J by 4 bases. Germline V gives CDR1 SGHRS, CDR2 YFSETQ.

The genes are TRBV24-1 and TRBJ2-5; D possibly corresponds to TRBD2 (6 bases). The CDR3 contains 13 residues. The germline V and J ends were trimmed by 6 bases and 1 base, with 8 bases remaining between them. Germline lookup yields CDR1 KGHDR and CDR2 SFDVKD. The CDR3 protein is CATSLGGQETQYF. CDR3 nucleotides: TGTGCCACCAGTCTCGGGGGCCAAGAGACCCAGTACTTC.

This chain connects TRBV12-3 or TRBV12-4 to TRBJ2-7; 11 bases align to TRBD2. The CDR3 contains 16 residues. J was trimmed by 4 bases and V by 5 bases; bases with no gene match: 10. CDR3 region: CASSAQPGLAAYEQYF. The DNA for the CDR3 is TGTGCCAGCAGTGCCCAGCCGGGACTAGCGGCTTACGAGCAGTACTTC.

Comment on this clonotype: One end of the junction is discordant with germline, which a read error may explain. This rearrangement joins TRBV2 to TRBJ2-5; D perhaps matches TRBD2 (5 bases). CDR3 size: 11 residues. CDR1 SNHLY and CDR2 FYNNEI come from the germline V gene. This CDR3 reads CWSGQRRTQYF. The CDR3 DNA reads as TGCTGGAGCGGCCAGAGAAGGACCCAGTACTTC.

This clonotype turned up a few times. The rearrangement uses TRBV3-1 and TRBJ1-6; maybe TRBD1 (6 bases). Germline CDR1 LGHDT, CDR2 YNNKEL (reference sequence). The CDR3 runs 14 residues. The V end was cut by 4 bases, the J end by 10 bases, with 14 bases between. The CDR3 DNA follows: TGTGCCAGCAGCCCAAACCAGGGGCAATCACCCCTCCACTTT. Translation: CASSPNQGQSPLHF.

J is TRBJ2-1 and V is TRBV2; possible D gene TRBD2, 6 bases. The V gene lost 3 bases and the J gene lost 13 bases, with 10 bases spanning the gap. There are 11 residues in the CDR3. The germline gives CDR1 SNHLY, CDR2 FYNNEI. The CDR3 loop reads CASSEEGPQFF. CDR3 bases: TGTGCCAGCAGTGAGGAGGGACCCCAGTTCTTC.

As to this clonotype: At one of its ends the junction is not consistent with the germline gene, which may arise from a read error. This chain connects TRBV15 to TRBJ1-5; 10 bases are a match to TRBD1. In germline, CDR1 is LNHNV, CDR2 YYDKDF (reference sequence). This CDR3 spans 13 amino acids. The CDR3 DNA reads TGTGCCACCGGACAGGGGGGCAATCAGCCCAAGCATTTT. Translating gives CATGQGGNQPKHF.

The V and J genes are TRBV4-1 and TRBJ2-1; 11 nucleotides agree with TRBD2. Looked up from germline, CDR1 is MGHRA and CDR2 is YSYEKL. The length of the CDR3 is 17 residues. Trimming cost V 4 bases and J 2 bases; bases outside gene matches: 7. The CDR3 loop is CASSLLYSGRAYNEQFF. For the CDR3, the DNA is TGCGCCAGCAGCCTTCTATATAGCGGGAGGGCCTACAATGAGCAGTTCTTC.

This clonotype was seen just once. The chain recombines TRBV5-1 with TRBJ1-4; the D is unclear. Germline loops: CDR1 SGHRS, CDR2 YFSETQ. The ends were cut back, 4 bases at V and 0 bases at J, with 19 bases in the middle. The CDR3 length is 18 residues. CDR3 in DNA: TGCGCCAGCAGCCCCCGGCCCTCTCTGGGAGCAACTAATGAAAAACTGTTTTTT. Translation: CASSPRPSLGATNEKLFF.

This clonotype appeared a few times. The CDR3 is CASSTFETQFF. CDR3 bases: TGTGCCAGCAGTACGTTTGAGACACAGTTCTTC. The chain joins TRBV12-3 or TRBV12-4 to TRBJ2-1; the D is unclear. The CDR3 extends over 11 amino acids. With 5 bases removed from V and 13 bases from J, the gap between germline ends came to 12 bases.

This rearrangement joins TRBV30 to TRBJ2-1, with TRBD1 as a possible D gene (5 bases). Trimming removed 2 bases at V and 1 base at J, with 9 bases between. The CDR3 has 14 amino acids. Germline CDR1 and CDR2: GTSNPN and SVGIG (reference sequence). CDR3 residues: CAWSTGLSYNEQFF. For the CDR3, the DNA is TGTGCCTGGAGTACAGGATTGTCCTACAATGAGCAGTTCTTC.

The chain is built from TRBV23-1 and TRBJ2-5; tentatively, D is TRBD1 (5 bases). TRBV23-1 is labeled an ORF, and its function is uncertain. V lost 2 bases and J lost 0, with 19 bases in between. The CDR3 totals 18 residues. The CDR3 loop reads CASSQIQGASSNQETQYF. For the CDR3, the DNA is TGCGCCAGCAGTCAAATCCAGGGCGCTTCTTCTAACCAAGAGACCCAGTACTTC.

This clonotype was counted many times. The chain joins TRBV20-1 to TRBJ2-1, with 9 bases that match TRBD2. Germline CDR1 DFQATT, CDR2 SNEGSKA (reference sequence). Trimming cost V 1 base and J 5 bases; bases outside gene matches: 9. The CDR3 length is 16 residues. CDR3 DNA: TGCAGTGCTAGAGGCTACTTACTAGCGGGCCACAATGAGCAGTTCTTC. Protein: CSARGYLLAGHNEQFF.

There are a few counts of this clonotype. This chain connects TRBV4-1 to TRBJ2-7, with 8 nucleotides matching TRBD1. The germline V gene encodes CDR1 MGHRA and CDR2 YSYEKL. With 1 base clipped from V and 2 bases from J, the junction kept 13 bases outside the gene matches. The CDR3 sequence is 18 residues long. The chain's CDR3 is CASSQGPLLTGVAYEQYF. CDR3 nucleotide sequence: TGCGCCAGCAGCCAAGGGCCCCTCCTGACAGGGGTGGCCTACGAGCAGTACTTC.

There are a few counts of this clonotype. This sequence joins TRBV2 and TRBJ2-1; no reliable D call. The CDR3 extends over 11 amino acids. Germline CDR1 reads SNHLY; CDR2 reads FYNNEI. V was trimmed by 10 bases and J by 6 bases, leaving 10 bases between them. The CDR3 coding sequence is TGTGCCAATATACAAGGCAATGAGCAGTTCTTC. Translation: CANIQGNEQFF.

The chain couples TRBV12-3 or TRBV12-4 to TRBJ2-7, with 12 bases aligning to TRBD2. Trimming at V came to 8 bases and at J to 4 bases, leaving 9 bases not matched to a gene. This CDR3 region has 15 residues. CDR3 in DNA: TGTGCCAGCGGCCCTAGCGGGAGGGCCGCTTACGAGCAGTACTTC. Protein: CASGPSGRAAYEQYF.

There are a few counts of this clonotype. The chain combines TRBV18 with TRBJ2-2, with D possibly matching TRBD1 (6 bases). Per germline, CDR1 KGHSH and CDR2 LQKENI. Deletions cut 5 bases from V and 5 bases from J, with 15 bases between. The CDR3 is 15 amino acids. The CDR3 DNA is TGTGCCAGCTCATTTGGGGGCGCTGAAACCGGGGAGCTGTTTTTT. It is translated as CASSFGGAETGELFF.